This T cell receptor beta chain is drawn from a study of blood T cells in healthy people across ages. Study findings and constraints: Underestimates were what the diversity estimates from one million T cells were considered to be.

Trimming cost V 6 bases and J 0 bases, with 6 bases left between them. CDR1 SGHAT and CDR2 FQNNGV come from the germline V gene. This CDR3 is built from 12 residues. The second PCR ran about 6 to 11 cycles with a sample-barcoded 5' primer and J-beta primers. TCRdb independently ran MiXCR on the 5' RACE reads; one entry per CDR3 protein. Counted here are more than 1.4 million distinct CDR3 sequences, 42% occurring once; the ten biggest clones make up roughly 8.2%. In the case of this clonotype: Its target is not known.

The sequence came from a woman aged 18-29 years in good health. This rearrangement joins TRBV11-2 to TRBJ2-7; D remains ambiguous. The sequencing input was blood. The CDR3 here is CASRHYSYEQYF. CDR3 DNA: TGTGCCAGCAGACATTACTCCTACGAGCAGTACTTC.